In this sample, the clone carrying this T cell receptor (beta chain) turned up once. Its antigen is as yet unknown. This sample was included in a study of cytomegalovirus exposure and HLA in healthy donors. Study at large: An analysis done earlier identified 120 million or so unique TCR beta sequences from about 179 million T cells.

In the PCR, 60 Vbeta and 13 Jbeta primers were used. The protocol was immunoSEQ multiplex PCR, while the TCRdb copy is restricted to in-frame clones and leaves out a portion. The table includes about 130,000 clones, roughly 80% detected once. Findings and limits, study-wide: In an earlier analysis, in 540 or so donors, most V segments appeared productive either ~87% or ~30% of the time. Many donors shared some public TCRs, even though most TCR sequences were rare. Sequence variants that were highly shared formed a cluster that was likely a sequencing artifact.

Trimming removed 7 bases from V and 4 bases from J, with 9 bases in between. The CDR3 runs 11 residues. The germline CDR1 and CDR2 sequences are SGHKS and YYEKEE (reference sequence). The sequenced sample was PBMCs. The chain couples TRBV5-5 to TRBJ2-7; D is perhaps TRBD1 (5 bases). The source is a man aged 30 to 45 in good health and CMV-seropositive. CDR3 sequence (DNA): TGTGCCAGCGGGGCTCAATACGAGCAGTACTTC. It translates to CASGAQYEQYF.